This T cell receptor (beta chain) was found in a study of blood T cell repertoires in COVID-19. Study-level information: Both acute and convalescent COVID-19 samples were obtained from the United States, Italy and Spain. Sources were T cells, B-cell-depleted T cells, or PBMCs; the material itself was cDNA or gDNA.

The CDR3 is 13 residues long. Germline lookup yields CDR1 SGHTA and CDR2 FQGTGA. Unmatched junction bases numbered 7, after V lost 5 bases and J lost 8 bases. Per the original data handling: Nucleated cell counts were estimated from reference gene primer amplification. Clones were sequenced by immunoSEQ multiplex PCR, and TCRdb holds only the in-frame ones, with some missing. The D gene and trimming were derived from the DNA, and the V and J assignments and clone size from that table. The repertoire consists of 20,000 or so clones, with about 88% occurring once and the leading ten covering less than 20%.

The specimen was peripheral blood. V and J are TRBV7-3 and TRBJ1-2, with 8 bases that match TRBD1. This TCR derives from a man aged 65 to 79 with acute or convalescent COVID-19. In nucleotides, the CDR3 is TGTGCCAGCAGCAAAGGACAGGGTGAAGGCTACACCTTC. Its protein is CASSKGQGEGYTF.